This TCR beta chain appears in the sequencing data of a study of blood T cell repertoires in COVID-19. Overall study context: From the United States, Italy and Spain came samples of acute and convalescent COVID-19. The analysed material was cDNA or gDNA that came from T cells, B-cell-depleted T cells, or PBMCs.

Per the original methods: Cell counts per sample came from amplifying reference gene primers. Generated by immunoSEQ multiplex PCR, the TCRdb table keeps only in-frame clones and is missing some. The V and J calls and clone size come from that table; D and trimming were worked out from the DNA. Of 300,000 to 400,000 clones listed, over 70% are singletons. Trimming left V 7 bases short and J 10 bases short, with 19 bases between. The CDR3 is made up of 14 amino acids. Germline V gives CDR1 MNHEY, CDR2 SVGAGI. Patients at the Seattle site were enrolled during active infection and followed longitudinally.

The rearrangement joins TRBV6-5 to TRBJ1-4; a weak D match, TRBD1 (5 bases). The origin of this receptor is a woman aged 50 to 60 with COVID-19, enrolled during active disease. The sequenced material came from peripheral blood. The CDR3 loop is CASTSGTLARKLFF. DNA for the CDR3: TGTGCCAGCACCTCCGGGACTTTAGCCCGAAAACTGTTTTTT.